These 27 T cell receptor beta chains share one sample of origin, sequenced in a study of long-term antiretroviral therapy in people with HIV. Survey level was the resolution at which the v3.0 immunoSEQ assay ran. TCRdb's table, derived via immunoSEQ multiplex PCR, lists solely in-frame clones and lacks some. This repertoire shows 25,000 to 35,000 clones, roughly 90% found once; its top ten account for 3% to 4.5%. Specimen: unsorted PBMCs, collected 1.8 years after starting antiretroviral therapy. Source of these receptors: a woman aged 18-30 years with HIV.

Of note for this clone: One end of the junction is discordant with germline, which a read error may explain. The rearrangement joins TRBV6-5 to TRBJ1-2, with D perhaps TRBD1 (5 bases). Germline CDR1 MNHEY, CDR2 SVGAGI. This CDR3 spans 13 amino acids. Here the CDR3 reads CASSYSEGSGYAF. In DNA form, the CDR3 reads TGTGCCAGCAGTTACTCGGAGGGGTCCGGCTACGCCTTC.

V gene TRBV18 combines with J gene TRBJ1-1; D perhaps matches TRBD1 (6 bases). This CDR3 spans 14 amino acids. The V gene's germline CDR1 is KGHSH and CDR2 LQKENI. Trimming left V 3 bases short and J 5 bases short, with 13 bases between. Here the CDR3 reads CASSPFGQGTEAFF. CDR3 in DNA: TGTGCCAGCTCACCTTTCGGCCAGGGGACTGAAGCTTTCTTT.

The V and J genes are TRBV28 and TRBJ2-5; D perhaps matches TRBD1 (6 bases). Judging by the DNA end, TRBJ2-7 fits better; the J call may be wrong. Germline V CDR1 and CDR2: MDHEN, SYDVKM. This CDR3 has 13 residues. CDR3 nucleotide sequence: TGTGCCAGCCTAGGGACACGTCGGTACGAGCAGTACTTC. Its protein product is CASLGTRRYEQYF.

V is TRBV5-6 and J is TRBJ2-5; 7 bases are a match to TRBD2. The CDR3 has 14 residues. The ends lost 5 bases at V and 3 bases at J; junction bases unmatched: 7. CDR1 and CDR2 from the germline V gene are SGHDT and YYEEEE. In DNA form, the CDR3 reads TGTGCCAGCAGTCGAGCGGGGTGGAAAGAGACCCAGTACTTC. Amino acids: CASSRAGWKETQYF.

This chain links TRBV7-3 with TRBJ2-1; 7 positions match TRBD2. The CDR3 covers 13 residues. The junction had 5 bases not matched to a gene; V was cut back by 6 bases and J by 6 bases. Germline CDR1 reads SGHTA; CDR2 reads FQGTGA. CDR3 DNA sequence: TGTGCCAGCAGGGCGGGAGTCTCCAATGAGCAGTTCTTC. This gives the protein CASRAGVSNEQFF.

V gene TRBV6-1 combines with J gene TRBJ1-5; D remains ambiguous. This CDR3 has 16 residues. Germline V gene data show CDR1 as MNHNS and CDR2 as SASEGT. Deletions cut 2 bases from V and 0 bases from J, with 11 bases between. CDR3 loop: CASSETRPSSNQPQHF. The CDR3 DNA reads TGTGCCAGCAGTGAAACCAGACCTTCTAGCAATCAGCCCCAGCATTTT.

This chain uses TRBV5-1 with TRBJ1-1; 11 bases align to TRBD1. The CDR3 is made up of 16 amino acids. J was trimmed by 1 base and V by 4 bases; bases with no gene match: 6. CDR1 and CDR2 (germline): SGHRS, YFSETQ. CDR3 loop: CASSLGTGGGNTEAFF. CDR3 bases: TGCGCCAGCAGCCTAGGGACAGGGGGAGGGAACACTGAAGCTTTCTTT.

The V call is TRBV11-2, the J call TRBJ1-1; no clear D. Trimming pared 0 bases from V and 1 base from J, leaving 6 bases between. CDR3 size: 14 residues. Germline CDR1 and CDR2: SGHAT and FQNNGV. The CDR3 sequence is CASSLEVANTEAFF. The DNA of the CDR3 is TGTGCCAGCAGCTTAGAAGTCGCGAACACTGAAGCTTTCTTT.

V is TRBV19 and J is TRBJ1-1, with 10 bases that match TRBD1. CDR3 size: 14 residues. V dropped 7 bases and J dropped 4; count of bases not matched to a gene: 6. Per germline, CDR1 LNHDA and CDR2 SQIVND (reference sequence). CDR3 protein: CASNGQGDGTEAFF. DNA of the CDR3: TGTGCCAGTAACGGACAGGGGGATGGCACTGAAGCTTTCTTT.

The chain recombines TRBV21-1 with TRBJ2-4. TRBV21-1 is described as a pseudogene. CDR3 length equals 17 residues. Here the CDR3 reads CASSDRTRMAAKNIQYF. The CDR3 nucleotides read TGTGCCAGCAGCGACCGAACTCGGATGGCAGCCAAAAACATTCAGTACTTC.

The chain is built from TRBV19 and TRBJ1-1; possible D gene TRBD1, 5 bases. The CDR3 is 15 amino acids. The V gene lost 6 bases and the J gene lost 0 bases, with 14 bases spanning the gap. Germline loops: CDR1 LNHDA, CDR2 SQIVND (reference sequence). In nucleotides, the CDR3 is TGTGCCAGTAGAACGGCGGGACTGATGAACACTGAAGCTTTCTTT. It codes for CASRTAGLMNTEAFF.

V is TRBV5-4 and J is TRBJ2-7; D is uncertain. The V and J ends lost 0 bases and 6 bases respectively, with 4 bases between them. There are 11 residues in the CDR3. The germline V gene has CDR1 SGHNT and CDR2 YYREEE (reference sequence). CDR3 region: CASSLAGEQYF. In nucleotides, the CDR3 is TGTGCCAGCAGCTTGGCTGGCGAGCAGTACTTC.

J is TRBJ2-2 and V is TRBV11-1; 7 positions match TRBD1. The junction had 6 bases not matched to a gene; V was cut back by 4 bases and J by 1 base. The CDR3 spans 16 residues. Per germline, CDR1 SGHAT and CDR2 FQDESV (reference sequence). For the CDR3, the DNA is TGTGCCAGCAGCTATAGAGGGGGCAGGAACACCGGGGAGCTGTTTTTT. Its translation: CASSYRGGRNTGELFF.

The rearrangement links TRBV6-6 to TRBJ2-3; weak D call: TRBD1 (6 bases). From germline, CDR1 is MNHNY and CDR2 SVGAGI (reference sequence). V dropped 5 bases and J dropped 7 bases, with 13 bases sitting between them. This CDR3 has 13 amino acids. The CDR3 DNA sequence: TGTGCCAGCAGTCCTAACAGGGAGTATACGCAGTATTTT. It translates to CASSPNREYTQYF.

DNA of the CDR3: TGTGCCAGCAGCCCTAACACCGGGGAGCTGTTTTTT. This encodes CASSPNTGELFF. The rearrangement joins TRBV14 to TRBJ2-2; D uncertain. Germline assignment: CDR1 SGHDN and CDR2 FVKESK. The CDR3 covers 12 residues. The V and J ends lost 4 bases and 2 bases respectively, with 2 bases between them.

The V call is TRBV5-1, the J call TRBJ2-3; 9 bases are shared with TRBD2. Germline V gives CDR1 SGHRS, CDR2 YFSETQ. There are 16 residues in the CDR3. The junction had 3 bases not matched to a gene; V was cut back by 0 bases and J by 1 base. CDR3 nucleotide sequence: TGCGCCAGCAGCTTGGAGTTAGCGGGAGGCACAGATACGCAGTATTTT. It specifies CASSLELAGGTDTQYF.

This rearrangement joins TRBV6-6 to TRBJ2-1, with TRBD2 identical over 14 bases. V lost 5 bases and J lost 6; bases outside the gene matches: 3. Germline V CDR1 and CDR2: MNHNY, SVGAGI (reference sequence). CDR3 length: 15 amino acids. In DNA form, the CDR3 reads TGTGCCAGCAGTCCTGGGACTAGCGGGAGCAATGAGCAGTTCTTC. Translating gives CASSPGTSGSNEQFF.

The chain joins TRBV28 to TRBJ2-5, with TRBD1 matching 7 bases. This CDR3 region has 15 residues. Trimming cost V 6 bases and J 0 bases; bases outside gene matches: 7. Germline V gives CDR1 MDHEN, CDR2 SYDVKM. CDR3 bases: TGTGCCAGCAGCCTCCGACAGGGAAACCAAGAGACCCAGTACTTC. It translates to CASSLRQGNQETQYF.

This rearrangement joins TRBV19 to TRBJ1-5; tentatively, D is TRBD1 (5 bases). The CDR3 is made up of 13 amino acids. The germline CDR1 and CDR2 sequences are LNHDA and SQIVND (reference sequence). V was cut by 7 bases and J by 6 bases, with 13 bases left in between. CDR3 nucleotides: TGTGCCAGTACCGACGGAGGGACTCAGCCCCAGCATTTT. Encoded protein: CASTDGGTQPQHF.

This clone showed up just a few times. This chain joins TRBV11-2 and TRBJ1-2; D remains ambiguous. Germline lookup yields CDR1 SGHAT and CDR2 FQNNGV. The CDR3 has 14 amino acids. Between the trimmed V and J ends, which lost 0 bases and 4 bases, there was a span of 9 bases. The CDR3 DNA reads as TGTGCCAGCAGCTTAGATCTGACGGTCTATGGCTACACCTTC. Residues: CASSLDLTVYGYTF. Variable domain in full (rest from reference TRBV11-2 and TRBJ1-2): EAGVAQSPRYKIIEKRQSVAFWCNPISGHATLYWYQQILGQGPKLLIQFQNNGVVDDSQLPKDRFSAERLKGVDSTLKIQPAKLEDSAVYLCASSLDLTVYGYTFGSGTRLTVV.

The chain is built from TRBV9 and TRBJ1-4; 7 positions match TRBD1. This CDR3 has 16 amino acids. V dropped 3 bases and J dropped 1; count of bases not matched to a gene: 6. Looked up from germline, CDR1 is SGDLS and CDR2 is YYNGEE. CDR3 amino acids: CASSADRVGTNEKLFF. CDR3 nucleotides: TGTGCCAGCAGCGCAGACAGGGTTGGAACTAATGAAAAACTGTTTTTT.

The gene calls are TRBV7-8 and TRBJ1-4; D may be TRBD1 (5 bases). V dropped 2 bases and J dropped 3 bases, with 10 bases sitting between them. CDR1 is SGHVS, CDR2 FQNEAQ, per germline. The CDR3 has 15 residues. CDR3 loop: CASSLTGGANEKLFF. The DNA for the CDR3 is TGTGCCAGCAGCTTAACTGGGGGGGCTAATGAAAAACTGTTTTTT.

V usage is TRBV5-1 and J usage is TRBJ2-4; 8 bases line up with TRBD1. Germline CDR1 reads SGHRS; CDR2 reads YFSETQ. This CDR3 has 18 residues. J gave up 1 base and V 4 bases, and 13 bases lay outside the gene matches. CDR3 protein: CASSLDPGGGLAKNIQYF. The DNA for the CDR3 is TGCGCCAGCAGCCTTGATCCAGGGGGCGGTTTGGCCAAAAACATTCAGTACTTC.

The DNA of the CDR3 is TGTGCCAGTAGAGCAGAAAAACTGTTTTTT. Its translation is CASRAEKLFF. The chain couples TRBV19 to TRBJ1-4; D gene unclear. Germline assignment: CDR1 LNHDA and CDR2 SQIVND (reference sequence). The CDR3 runs 10 residues. Trimming took 6 bases from V and 8 from J, leaving 4 bases between them.

The CDR3 protein is CASSLGGSRIEQYF. The CDR3 nucleotides read TGTGCCAGCAGCTTAGGCGGGAGCCGTATCGAGCAGTACTTC. The chain uses TRBV11-2 and TRBJ2-7; 7 bases match TRBD2. V lost 1 base and J lost 6; bases outside the gene matches: 6. Germline-derived CDR1 and CDR2 are SGHAT and FQNNGV. The CDR3 extends over 14 amino acids.

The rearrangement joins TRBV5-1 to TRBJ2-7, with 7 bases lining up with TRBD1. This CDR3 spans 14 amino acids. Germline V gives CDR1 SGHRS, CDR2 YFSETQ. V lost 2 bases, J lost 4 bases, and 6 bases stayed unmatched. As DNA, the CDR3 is TGCGCCAGCAGCTTACGACAGGGTAGGTACGAGCAGTACTTC. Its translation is CASSLRQGRYEQYF.

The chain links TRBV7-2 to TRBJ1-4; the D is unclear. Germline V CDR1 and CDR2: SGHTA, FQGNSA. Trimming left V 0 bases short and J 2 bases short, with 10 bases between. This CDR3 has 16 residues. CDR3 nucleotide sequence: TGTGCCAGCAGCTTAGCCGTGACAAGTACTAATGAAAAACTGTTTTTT. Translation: CASSLAVTSTNEKLFF.